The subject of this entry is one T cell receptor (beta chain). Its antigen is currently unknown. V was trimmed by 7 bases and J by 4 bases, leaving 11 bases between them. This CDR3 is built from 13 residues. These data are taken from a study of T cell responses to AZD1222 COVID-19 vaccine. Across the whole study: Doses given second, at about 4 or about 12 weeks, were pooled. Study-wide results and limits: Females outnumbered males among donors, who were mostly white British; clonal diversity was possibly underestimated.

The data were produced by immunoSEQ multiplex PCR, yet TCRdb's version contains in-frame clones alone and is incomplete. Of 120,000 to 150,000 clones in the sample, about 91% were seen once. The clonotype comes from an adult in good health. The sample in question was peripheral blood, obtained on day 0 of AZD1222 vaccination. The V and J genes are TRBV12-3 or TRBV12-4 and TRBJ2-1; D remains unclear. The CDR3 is CASTARRYNEQFF. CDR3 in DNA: TGTGCCAGCACCGCCAGACGGTACAATGAGCAGTTCTTC.